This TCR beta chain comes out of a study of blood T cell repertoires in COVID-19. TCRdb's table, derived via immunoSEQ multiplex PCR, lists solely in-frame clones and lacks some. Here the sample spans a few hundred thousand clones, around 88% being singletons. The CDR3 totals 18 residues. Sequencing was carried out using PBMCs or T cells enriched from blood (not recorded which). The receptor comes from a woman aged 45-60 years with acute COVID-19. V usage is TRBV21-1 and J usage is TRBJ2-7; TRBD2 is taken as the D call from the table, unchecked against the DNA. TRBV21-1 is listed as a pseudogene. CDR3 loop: CASSKVGDAGLKSYEQYF. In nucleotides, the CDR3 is TGTGCCAGCAGCAAAGTGGGGGACGCGGGACTAAAATCCTACGAGCAGTACTTC.